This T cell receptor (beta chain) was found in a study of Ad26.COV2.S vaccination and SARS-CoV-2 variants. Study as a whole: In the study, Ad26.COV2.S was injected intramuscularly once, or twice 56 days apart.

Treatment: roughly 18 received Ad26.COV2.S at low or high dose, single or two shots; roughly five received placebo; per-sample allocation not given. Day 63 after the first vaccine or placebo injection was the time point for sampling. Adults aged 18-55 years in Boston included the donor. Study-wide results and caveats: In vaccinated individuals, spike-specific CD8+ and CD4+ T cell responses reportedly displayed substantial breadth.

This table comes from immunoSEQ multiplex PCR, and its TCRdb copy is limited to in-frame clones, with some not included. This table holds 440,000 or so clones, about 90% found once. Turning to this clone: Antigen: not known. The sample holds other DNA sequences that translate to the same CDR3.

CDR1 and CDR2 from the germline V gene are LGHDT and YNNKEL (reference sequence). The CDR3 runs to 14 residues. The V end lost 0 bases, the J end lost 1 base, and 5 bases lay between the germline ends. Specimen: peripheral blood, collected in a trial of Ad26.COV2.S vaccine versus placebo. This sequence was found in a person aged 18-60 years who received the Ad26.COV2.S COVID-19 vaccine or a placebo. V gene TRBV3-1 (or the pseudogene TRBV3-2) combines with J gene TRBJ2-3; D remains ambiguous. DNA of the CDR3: TGTGCCAGCAGCCAAGATATAGGCACAGATACGCAGTATTTT. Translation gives CASSQDIGTDTQYF.